This is a list of T cell receptor beta chains from one sample in a study of blood T cell repertoires in COVID-19. Using immunoSEQ multiplex PCR, the repertoire was profiled, and TCRdb retains in-frame clones only, with some absent. The sample lists over 12,000 clones; about 87% were seen once. The sample was peripheral blood. These receptors all come from a human donor in a cohort sampled during active COVID-19. Both conserved end residues are part of each CDR3. D genes are given only for firm matches. Rows may omit the clone size; those that give it use once, few, many or a size class.

cdr3_nt cdr3_aa clone_size v_call d_call j_call
TGCGCCAGCAGCTTGGCGGGACATGATAATTCACCCCTCCACTTT CASSLAGHDNSPLHF - TRBV5-1 - TRBJ1-6
TGCGCCAGCAGCCCACAAGGGACAGGGTTAGGAGGGGTGAACACTGAAGCTTTCTTT CASSPQGTGLGGVNTEAFF once TRBV5-1 TRBD1 TRBJ1-1
TGTGCCAGCAGTGATCCAGGGGATCCATATGGCTACACCTTC CASSDPGDPYGYTF - TRBV2 - TRBJ1-2
TGTGCCAGCAGCTTAACCAGGACAGGCTACGAGCAGTACTTC CASSLTRTGYEQYF - TRBV7-2 TRBD1 TRBJ2-7
TGTGCCAGCAGTTTGGGGGGGAGCGGAACCTACGAGCAGTACTTC CASSLGGSGTYEQYF - TRBV27 TRBD2 TRBJ2-7
TGTGCCAGCAGCCAAGGAAGGGGGAGGGTGCACTCTAATGAAAAACTGTTTTTT CASSQGRGRVHSNEKLFF - TRBV3-1/TRBV3-2 - TRBJ1-4
TGTGCCAGCAGCTTGGGGCAGGTCGCTGGGGCCAACGTCCTGACTTTC CASSLGQVAGANVLTF once TRBV5-4 - TRBJ2-6
TGTGCCAGCAGGCGGGACAGGGGGCTGATGGGCCAGTACTTC CASRRDRGLMGQYF - TRBV28 TRBD1 TRBJ2-5
TGTGCCAGCAGATCCGGTGGACTAGCGGGAGGTCGCGACAATGAGCAGTTCTTC CASRSGGLAGGRDNEQFF - TRBV7-9 TRBD2 TRBJ2-1
TGTGCCAGCAGCCAAGATTCCAGCGACAATGAGCAGTTCTTC CASSQDSSDNEQFF - TRBV4-2 - TRBJ2-1
TGCGCCAGCAGCTCCGCTATGACTAGCGGGAGGGGCAGCTCCTACAATGAGCAGTTCTTC CASSSAMTSGRGSSYNEQFF - TRBV5-1 TRBD2 TRBJ2-1
TGTGCCAGCAGATCCCAGGGGGGATATGGCTACACCTTC CASRSQGGYGYTF - TRBV28 TRBD1 TRBJ1-2
TGTGCCAGCAGCTTAACGTTTGGGGGGGGTTTTGAGCAGTTCTTC CASSLTFGGGFEQFF - TRBV7-6 TRBD2 TRBJ2-1
TGTGCCAGCAGCTTAGAGGGGGGGGATCGCAATGAGCAGTTCTTC CASSLEGGDRNEQFF few TRBV11-2 TRBD2 TRBJ2-1
TGTGCCAGCACCCCCGGGACAGGGGGCAGGACAGATACGCAGTATTTT CASTPGTGGRTDTQYF - TRBV27 TRBD1 TRBJ2-3
TGTGCCAGTAGTGACAGCATTTATCAGCCCCAGCATTTT CASSDSIYQPQHF - TRBV19 - TRBJ1-5
TGTGCCAGTCATAAACAGGGCTTTTTCACTGAAGCTTTCTTT CASHKQGFFTEAFF - TRBV28 - TRBJ1-1
TGCGCCAGCAGCTTGGGGCAGGGGCCACGGACTGAAGCTTTCTTT CASSLGQGPRTEAFF - TRBV5-1 - TRBJ1-1
TGTGCCAGCAGGGGAGGAGAGCAGTTCTTC CASRGGEQFF - TRBV12-3/TRBV12-4 - TRBJ2-1
TGTGCCAGCAGCGGAACCGGGACTAGCGGCCTCTCCTACGAGCAGTACTTC CASSGTGTSGLSYEQYF once TRBV9 TRBD2 TRBJ2-7
TGTGCCAGCAGGGGAGGGGACAGGGGTTTTCAAGCTTTCTTT CASRGGDRGFQAFF few TRBV28 TRBD1 TRBJ1-1
TGTGCCAGCACCTCGGACAGGTACACTGAAGCTTTCTTT CASTSDRYTEAFF - TRBV12-3/TRBV12-4 TRBD1 TRBJ1-1
TGTGCCAGCAGCTTGTCTCTCGAACCCTTACGGGGAAATGAGCAGTTCTTC CASSLSLEPLRGNEQFF - TRBV7-6 - TRBJ2-1
TGTGCCAGCAGGACGACAGACGCAACTAATGAAAAACTGTTTTTT CASRTTDATNEKLFF - TRBV28 - TRBJ1-4
TGTGCCAGCAGTCGGGTTACCTACGAGCAGTACTTC CASSRVTYEQYF - TRBV2 - TRBJ2-7
TGTGCCAGCAGCGTAGGTGGACTGAGCACAGATACGCAGTATTTT CASSVGGLSTDTQYF - TRBV9 - TRBJ2-3
TGTGCCAGCAGCCCCCGGGACAGGGGTAGGACCTACAATGAGCAGTTCTTC CASSPRDRGRTYNEQFF - TRBV9 TRBD1 TRBJ2-1
TGCGCCAGCAGCTTTACAGGGGGGGATCAGCCCCAGCATTTT CASSFTGGDQPQHF - TRBV5-1 TRBD1 TRBJ1-5
TGTGCCAGCAGTTCACAGGGGACTAGCGGGAGGGCCAACGAGCAGTACTTC CASSSQGTSGRANEQYF once TRBV5-6 TRBD2 TRBJ2-7
TGTGCCAGCAGCCAAGATAGGACAGGATTCGCCTACAATGAGCAGTTCTTC CASSQDRTGFAYNEQFF few TRBV14 TRBD1 TRBJ2-1
TGTGCCTGGAGTTCTAAGGGGGCGGCCTACGAGCAGTACTTC CAWSSKGAAYEQYF - TRBV30 TRBD1 TRBJ2-7
TGTGCCAGCAGTTTAAAGGGGTCCGGCTATGGCTACACCTTC CASSLKGSGYGYTF - TRBV27 - TRBJ1-2
TGTGCCAGCAGCCCGGACAGCGGAGAAGAGACCCAGTACTTC CASSPDSGEETQYF - TRBV3-1/TRBV3-2 - TRBJ2-5
TGCGCCAGCAGCTTCAGGCTAGCGGGCGACAACGAGCAGTACTTC CASSFRLAGDNEQYF - TRBV5-1 TRBD2 TRBJ2-7
TGTGCCAGCAGCCAAGCTCCGTGGACTAGCGGGGTTTCGCATGAGCAGTTCTTC CASSQAPWTSGVSHEQFF - TRBV3-1/TRBV3-2 TRBD2 TRBJ2-1
TGTGCCAGCAGCTTAGGAGCAGGGAACACCAATCAGCCCCAGCATTTT CASSLGAGNTNQPQHF - TRBV7-8 - TRBJ1-5
TGTGCCAGCATTACCTCAGGCTATGGCTACACCTTC CASITSGYGYTF few TRBV28 - TRBJ1-2
TGCGCCAGCAGCTTGAGGTCGGGGTTCGCAGATACGCAGTATTTT CASSLRSGFADTQYF - TRBV5-1 - TRBJ2-3
TGTGCCAGCCCGGCTACGGGGCAGGGGGGATCTCATGAAAAACTGTTTTTT CASPATGQGGSHEKLFF - TRBV6-8 TRBD1 TRBJ1-4
TGCAGCGTTGCCCGAGGAGGTCGGAATGAGCAGTTCTTC CSVARGGRNEQFF few TRBV29-1 - TRBJ2-1
TGTGCCAGCAGCCAAGGAGGTAGCGGGAGGGCGGGCACCGGGGAGCTGTTTTTT CASSQGGSGRAGTGELFF - TRBV4-2 TRBD2 TRBJ2-2
TGTGCCAGCAGCCCTTTAGGCGGACAGGGGACAACCTATGGCTACACCTTC CASSPLGGQGTTYGYTF - TRBV4-2 TRBD1 TRBJ1-2
TGCGCCAGCAGCTTAACAGGCTCCTATAATTCACCCCTCCACTTT CASSLTGSYNSPLHF once TRBV5-1 - TRBJ1-6
TGTGCCAGTAGTATAGATATGGGGGGGGTAGCGCGTTACAATGAGCAGTTCTTC CASSIDMGGVARYNEQFF once TRBV19 TRBD2 TRBJ2-1
TGTGCCAGCAGCCCGGACAGCTACGAGCAGTACTTC CASSPDSYEQYF - TRBV9 - TRBJ2-7
TGTGCCAGCTCACCGGACAGGGGGAGGACCGGGGAGCTGTTTTTT CASSPDRGRTGELFF - TRBV18 TRBD1 TRBJ2-2